This T cell receptor beta chain was sequenced for a study of radiotherapy plus CTLA-4 blockade in lung cancer. Overall study: Among all patients, 15% to 20% showed objective responses, while roughly 30% had disease control.

Germline assignment: CDR1 SGHRS and CDR2 YFSETQ. The CDR3 runs to 16 residues. J lost 1 base, V lost 5 bases, and 6 bases had no gene match. Study results and caveats: Early blood T cell clone dynamics reportedly forecast response best, with interferon-beta. Blood TCR clones of tumor origin expanded after radiotherapy plus ipilimumab.

Patients in the study, people with chemo-refractory metastatic non-small-cell lung cancer, received focal radiation plus ipilimumab CTLA-4 blockade. A note on this clone: The antigen is unknown.

Sequencing used immunoSEQ multiplex PCR; TCRdb keeps in-frame clones, though not all of them. The sample holds 70,000 to 90,000 clones; 70% to 85% are singletons and the top ten take about 0.79%. The receptor's source is a human donor with non-small cell lung cancer who had stable disease on radiotherapy plus ipilimumab. This material consisted of peripheral blood, taken from a patient treated with radiotherapy plus ipilimumab. This chain connects TRBV5-1 to TRBJ2-2; 9 nucleotides line up with TRBD2. The CDR3 DNA follows: TGCGCCAGCAGGAGTTCTAGCGGGAAGAACACCGGGGAGCTGTTTTTT. Translation gives CASRSSSGKNTGELFF.